The 14 T cell receptor beta chains below come from one sample, sequenced in a study of metastatic and nonmetastatic thyroid tumors. Through MiXCR, TCRdb re-clonotyped the PCR reads. This table holds more than 6,500 clones, roughly 34% found once. Patients were all untreated before their thyroid surgery. Sequencing input: adjacent normal tissue. These TCRs come from a female donor with papillary thyroid cancer or a benign thyroid nodule (not recorded which). Some clones in this sample may be carry-over from other donors' samples.

For this clone: The limits of the CDR3 on the DNA are not certain, so only TCRdb's listed CDR3 is given. The genes are TRBV7-2 and TRBJ2-7; the table calls TRBD1, which could not be checked here. Germline CDR1 reads SGHTA; CDR2 reads FQGNSA. The CDR3 totals 19 residues, both ends included. The CDR3 sequence is CASSFYICTVEGQVGEQYF.

This clone is labeled as large. The V call is TRBV27, the J call TRBJ2-1; D gene unclear. V lost 6 bases, J lost 5 bases, and 11 bases lay in between. The CDR3 covers 13 residues. CDR1 and CDR2 from the germline V gene are MNHEY and SMNVEV (reference sequence). The CDR3 coding sequence is TGTGCCAGCAGCCTACGGTCCAACAATGAGCAGTTCTTC. Translating it yields CASSLRSNNEQFF.

Sample share makes this clone medium-sized. The gene calls are TRBV19 and TRBJ2-5, with D possibly matching TRBD2 (5 bases). The CDR3 loop spans 15 amino acids. V was clipped by 9 bases and J by 5 bases, with 22 bases between them. Per germline, CDR1 LNHDA and CDR2 SQIVND (reference sequence). The CDR3 DNA reads as TGTGCCAGCGCACCCGTCGCCCGGGGTTGGGAGACCCAGTACTTC. It is translated as CASAPVARGWETQYF.

The chain is built from TRBV6-2 or TRBV6-3 and TRBJ2-6, with 7 nucleotides matching TRBD1. Trimming took 6 bases from V and 3 from J; bases not matched to a gene: 14. The CDR3 has 18 residues. From germline, CDR1 is MNHEY and CDR2 SVGEGT. The CDR3 DNA reads as TGTGCCAGCAGCCCCGAGGCGCGACAGGGTGATGGGGCCAACGTCCTGACTTTC. It encodes CASSPEARQGDGANVLTF.

The chain is built from TRBV19 and TRBJ2-7; a weak D match, TRBD1 (6 bases). CDR3 length: 13 residues. Trimming stripped 1 base from V and 4 bases from J, with 8 bases between. In germline, CDR1 is LNHDA, CDR2 SQIVND (reference sequence). The CDR3 bases are TGTGCCAGTAGTATAGGGACAGTTTACGAGCAGTACTTC. This codes for CASSIGTVYEQYF.

This chain joins TRBV2 and TRBJ2-7, with 9 nucleotides matching TRBD1. Trimming at V came to 10 bases and at J to 4 bases, leaving 8 bases not matched to a gene. CDR3 length: 13 residues. CDR1 SNHLY and CDR2 FYNNEI come from the germline V gene. As DNA, the CDR3 is TGTGCCACCCGAACACAGGGGGCATACGAGCAGTACTTC. It encodes CATRTQGAYEQYF. Variable domain in full (rest from reference TRBV2 and TRBJ2-7): EPEVTQTPSHQVTQMGQEVILRCVPISNHLYFYWYRQILGQKVEFLVSFYNNEISEKSEIFDDQFSVERPDGSNFTLKIRSTKLEDSAMYFCATRTQGAYEQYFGPGTRLTVT.

This clone was found a few times. The chain employs TRBV6-1 and TRBJ1-1; D call uncertain. The CDR3 length is 14 residues. Germline V gene lookup returns CDR1 MNHNS and CDR2 SASEGT. The germline V and J ends were trimmed by 5 bases and 1 base, with 11 bases remaining between them. The CDR3 spells CASSRTLANTEAFF. The CDR3 DNA is TGTGCCAGCAGTCGGACTCTTGCGAACACTGAAGCTTTCTTT.

This clone rates as medium-sized (0.01 to 0.1%). The chain joins TRBV5-1 to TRBJ2-2; D assignment may be TRBD1 or TRBD2 (6 bases each). CDR1 is SGHRS, CDR2 YFSETQ, per germline. Trimming took off 0 bases at V and 12 bases at J, with 12 bases between the two ends. The CDR3 runs to 13 residues. CDR3 nucleotides: TGCGCCAGCAGCTTGGGGGGGGCCACGCAGCTGTTTTTT. It codes for CASSLGGATQLFF.

There are many counts of this clone. The genes are TRBV28 and TRBJ1-1; no definite D call. This CDR3 region has 14 residues. V lost 2 bases and J lost 0, with 7 bases in between. Germline assignment: CDR1 MDHEN and CDR2 SYDVKM. Here the CDR3 reads CASSLRPLNTEAFF. The CDR3 DNA sequence: TGTGCCAGCAGTTTAAGGCCGCTGAACACTGAAGCTTTCTTT.

This clone is a singleton in its sample. CDR3 DNA sequence: TGTGCCAGCACTACCGGACTAGCGGGGTTCCAAGAGACCCAGTACTTC. Encoded protein: CASTTGLAGFQETQYF. The chain links TRBV6-1 to TRBJ2-5; 12 nucleotides line up with TRBD2. From germline, CDR1 is MNHNS and CDR2 SASEGT. J gave up 1 base and V 7 bases, and 7 bases lay outside the gene matches. The CDR3 contains 16 residues.

The chain carries TRBV11-2 and TRBJ2-7, with 8 bases that match TRBD2. The germline CDR1 and CDR2 sequences are SGHAT and FQNNGV. This CDR3 contains 14 residues. V dropped 5 bases and J dropped 2; count of bases not matched to a gene: 5. Written as DNA, the CDR3 is TGTGCCAGCAGCAAAGAGGGACTAGCCTACGAGCAGTACTTC. This codes for CASSKEGLAYEQYF.

This clone was detected many times. The rearrangement joins TRBV12-3 or TRBV12-4 to TRBJ1-1; 10 bases align to TRBD1. CDR3 length: 17 amino acids. V lost 5 bases and J lost 5; bases outside the gene matches: 14. The CDR3 is CASSPTGGAVGGTEAFF. For the CDR3, the DNA is TGTGCCAGCAGTCCGACAGGGGGCGCGGTCGGTGGGACTGAAGCTTTCTTT.

The chain combines TRBV7-9 with TRBJ1-1; no reliable D call. This CDR3 has 11 residues. V was cut by 5 bases and J by 7 bases, with 8 bases left in between. Germline V lookup: CDR1 SEHNR, CDR2 FQNEAQ (reference sequence). The CDR3 sequence is CASSQQFEAFF. CDR3 bases: TGTGCCAGCAGCCAACAGTTTGAAGCTTTCTTT.

V and J are TRBV6-1 and TRBJ2-1; no clear D. The CDR3 runs to 13 residues. V was clipped by 4 bases and J by 4 bases, with 8 bases between them. The germline V gene has CDR1 MNHNS and CDR2 SASEGT. The CDR3 region is CASSADTYNEQFF. CDR3 coding DNA: TGTGCCAGCAGTGCCGACACTTACAATGAGCAGTTCTTC.